This T cell receptor beta chain was captured by sequencing in a study of regulatory T cells in long-lasting Graves disease. Study background: Those with persistent Graves' disease had received antithyroid drugs for over 5 years with positive TSH receptor antibodies.

Study-wide points: Persistent disease was associated with favored TRBV28 usage and with favored use of TRBJ1-2 and TRBJ2-5. Comparison showed that persistent patients shared more public clonotypes (about 2,800) than new patients (over 950).

The CDR3 sequence is 17 residues long. V was shortened by 4 bases and J by 0 bases, with 18 bases between the two germline ends. Germline lookup yields CDR1 SGHAT and CDR2 FQNNGV. Relying on iRepertoire HTBI primers and Arm-PCR of CDR3 regions, the team built TCR beta libraries. A single record per CDR3 protein comes from TCRdb applying MiXCR to the multiplex PCR reads. Of more than 300,000 distinct CDR3 sequences in the sample, around 23% were seen once. This clonotype appeared many times. Its specificity is unknown. Time point reported: persistent/refractory GD, antithyroid drugs over 5 years with positive TRAb. There was RNA extracted from PBMCs, and the TCR library was made from it. EDTA tubes were used for drawing around 9 milliliters of peripheral blood.

The rearrangement links TRBV11-2 to TRBJ1-1, with D perhaps matching TRBD1 (6 bases). Here the sequenced sample was peripheral blood mononuclear cells (PBMCs), taken when the disease was refractory, from a patient treated with antithyroid drugs. The sequence was obtained from a woman in her thirties or forties with Graves disease. The CDR3 reads CASSSDRAIPMNTEAFF. CDR3 nucleotides: TGTGCCAGCAGCTCGGACAGAGCTATACCAATGAACACTGAAGCTTTCTTT.